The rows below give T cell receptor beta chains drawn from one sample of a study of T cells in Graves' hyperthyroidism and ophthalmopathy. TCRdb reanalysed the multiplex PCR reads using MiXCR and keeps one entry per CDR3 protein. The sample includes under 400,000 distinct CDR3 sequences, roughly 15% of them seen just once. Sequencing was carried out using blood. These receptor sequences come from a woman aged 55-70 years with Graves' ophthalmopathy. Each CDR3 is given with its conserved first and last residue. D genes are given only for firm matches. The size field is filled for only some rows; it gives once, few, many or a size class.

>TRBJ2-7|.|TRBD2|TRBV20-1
CSARGLAGAAYEQYF
TGCAGTGCTAGGGGACTAGCGGGAGCCGCTTACGAGCAGTACTTC
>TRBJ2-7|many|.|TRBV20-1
CSARQLLYEQYF
TGCAGTGCTAGACAGTTGCTGTACGAGCAGTACTTC
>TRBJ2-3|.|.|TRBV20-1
CSAWHPDTQYF
TGCAGTGCTTGGCATCCAGATACGCAGTATTTT
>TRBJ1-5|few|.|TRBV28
CASPLRPQHF
TGTGCCAGCCCCCTTAGGCCCCAGCATTTT
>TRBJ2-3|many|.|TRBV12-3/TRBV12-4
CASSLAHGGGASTDTQYF
TGTGCCAGCAGTTTAGCCCACGGAGGCGGGGCAAGCACAGATACGCAGTATTTT
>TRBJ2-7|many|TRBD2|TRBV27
CASSLSGSGAYEQYF
TGTGCCAGCAGTTTATCAGGTAGCGGGGCCTACGAGCAGTACTTC
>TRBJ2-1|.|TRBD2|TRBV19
CASSIRVASGSGEQFF
TGTGCCAGTAGTATCCGGGTGGCTAGCGGGAGTGGTGAGCAGTTCTTC
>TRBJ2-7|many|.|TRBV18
CASSPGLASAYEQYF
TGTGCCAGCTCACCAGGCCTAGCGTCCGCTTACGAGCAGTACTTC
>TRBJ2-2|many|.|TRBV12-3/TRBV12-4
CASSPPGTQNTGELFF
TGTGCCAGCAGTCCCCCCGGGACACAGAACACCGGGGAGCTGTTTTTT
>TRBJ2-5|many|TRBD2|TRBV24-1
CATSDTSGRTGETQYF
TGTGCCACCAGTGATACTAGCGGGAGGACGGGAGAGACCCAGTACTTC
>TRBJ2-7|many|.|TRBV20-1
CSGVSAGRHEQYF
TGCAGTGGGGTCTCGGCAGGGAGGCACGAGCAGTACTTC
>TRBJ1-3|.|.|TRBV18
CASSLLDADSGNTIYF
TGTGCCAGCTCACTACTGGACGCGGACTCTGGAAACACCATATATTTT
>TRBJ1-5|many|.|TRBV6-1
CATTSRGQGNQPQHF
TGTGCCACAACGAGCAGGGGCCAGGGCAATCAGCCCCAGCATTTT
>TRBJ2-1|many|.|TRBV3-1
CASSQAPLGYNEQFF
TGTGCCAGCAGCCAAGCTCCACTGGGTTACAATGAGCAGTTCTTC
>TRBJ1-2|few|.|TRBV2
CASRTDTYGYTF
TGTGCCAGCAGGACAGACACGTATGGCTACACCTTC
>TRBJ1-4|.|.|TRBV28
CASSFPKGRAPNEKLFF
TGTGCCAGCAGTTTTCCCAAGGGAAGGGCCCCTAATGAAAAACTGTTTTTT
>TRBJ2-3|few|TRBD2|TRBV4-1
CASSQDTTAGSTDTQYF
TGCGCCAGCAGCCAAGATACTACAGCGGGAAGCACAGATACGCAGTATTTT
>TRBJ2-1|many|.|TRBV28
CASRKHGTKGNEQFF
TGTGCCAGCAGGAAACACGGGACAAAAGGAAATGAGCAGTTCTTC
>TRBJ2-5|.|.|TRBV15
CATSSTPGLLQETQYF
TGTGCCACCAGCAGTACCCCGGGACTGCTCCAAGAGACCCAGTACTTC
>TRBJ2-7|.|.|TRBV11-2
CASSLFGGLGYEQYF
TGTGCCAGCAGCTTATTCGGGGGATTGGGATACGAGCAGTACTTC
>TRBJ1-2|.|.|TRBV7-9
CASSLEYTGTVAYGYTF
TGTGCCAGCAGCTTAGAATATACAGGGACGGTAGCCTATGGCTACACCTTC
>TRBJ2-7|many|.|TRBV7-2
CASSRDGQGFDEQYF
TGTGCCAGCAGCCGGGACGGGCAGGGGTTTGACGAGCAGTACTTC
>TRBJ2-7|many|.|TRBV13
CASGLRSYEQYF
TGTGCCAGCGGCCTACGCTCCTACGAGCAGTACTTC
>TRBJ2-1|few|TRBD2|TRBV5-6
CASREEGLAGVRNEQFF
TGTGCCAGCAGGGAGGAGGGACTAGCGGGAGTAAGGAATGAGCAGTTCTTC
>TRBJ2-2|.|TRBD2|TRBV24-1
CATSDSTSGRQNTGELFF
TGTGCCACCAGTGATTCGACTAGCGGGAGGCAGAACACCGGGGAGCTGTTTTTT
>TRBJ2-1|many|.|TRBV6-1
CASSEERARRNEQFF
TGTGCCAGCAGTGAAGAGAGGGCGAGGCGTAATGAGCAGTTCTTC
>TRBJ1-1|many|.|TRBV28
CASSPGGPMNTEAFF
TGTGCCAGCAGCCCTGGGGGACCGATGAACACTGAAGCTTTCTTT
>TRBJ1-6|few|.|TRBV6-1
CASTPATRGSPLHF
TGTGCCAGCACCCCGGCTACCCGAGGTTCACCCCTCCACTTT
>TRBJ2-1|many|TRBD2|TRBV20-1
CSARPILAGVYDEQFF
TGCAGTGCCCGCCCTATACTAGCGGGAGTTTATGATGAGCAGTTCTTC
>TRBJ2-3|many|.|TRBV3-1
CASMRGGTDTQYF
TGTGCCAGCATGAGGGGCGGCACAGATACGCAGTATTTT
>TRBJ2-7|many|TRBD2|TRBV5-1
CASSLLTSGSERSYEQYF
TGCGCCAGCAGCTTACTGACTAGCGGGAGTGAACGATCCTACGAGCAGTACTTC
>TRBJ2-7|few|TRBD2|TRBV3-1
CASSQDEGLAGGYEQYF
TGTGCCAGCAGCCAAGATGAAGGGCTAGCGGGAGGGTACGAGCAGTACTTC
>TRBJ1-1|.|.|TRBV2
CASSEAGFRTEAFF
TGTGCCAGCAGTGAAGCAGGGTTCCGCACTGAAGCTTTCTTT
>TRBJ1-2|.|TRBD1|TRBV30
CAWSTDRGYTF
TGTGCCTGGAGTACGGACAGGGGCTACACCTTC
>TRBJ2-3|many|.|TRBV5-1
CASGGARQLDTQYF
TGCGCCAGCGGAGGCGCCCGTCAGCTAGATACGCAGTATTTT
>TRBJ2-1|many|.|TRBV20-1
CSASRGRSAYNEQFF
TGCAGTGCTAGCCGGGGCAGGTCCGCTTACAATGAGCAGTTCTTC
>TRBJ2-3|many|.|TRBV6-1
CASRNGKRADTQYF
TGTGCCAGCAGAAACGGAAAGAGGGCGGATACGCAGTATTTT
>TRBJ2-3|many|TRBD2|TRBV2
CASSEGTSVSADTQYF
TGTGCCAGCAGTGAAGGAACTAGCGTGTCTGCAGATACGCAGTATTTT
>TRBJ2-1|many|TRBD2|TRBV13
CASSLVSGRRANEQFF
TGTGCCAGCAGCTTAGTTAGCGGGAGGAGGGCCAATGAGCAGTTCTTC
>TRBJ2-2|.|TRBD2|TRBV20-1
CSARSGLAGAGELFF
TGCAGTGCTAGATCCGGACTAGCGGGAGCCGGGGAGCTGTTTTTT
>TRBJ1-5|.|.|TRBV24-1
CATSDLSHNQPQHF
TGTGCCACCAGTGATTTGTCTCATAATCAGCCCCAGCATTTT
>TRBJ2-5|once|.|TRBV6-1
CASSPSSGTLETQYF
TGTGCCAGCTCACCGAGCTCCGGGACGCTAGAGACCCAGTACTTC
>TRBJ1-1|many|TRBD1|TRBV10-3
CAISESGQGKGNTEAFF
TGTGCCATCAGTGAGTCGGGACAGGGGAAGGGGAACACTGAAGCTTTCTTT
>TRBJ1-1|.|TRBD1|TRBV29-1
CSARQGAQGEAFF
TGCAGCGCCAGACAGGGGGCGCAAGGTGAAGCTTTCTTT
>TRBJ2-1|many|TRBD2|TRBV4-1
CASSSPLGTSGRKEWNEQFF
TGCGCCAGCAGCTCCCCCCTAGGGACTAGCGGGAGGAAAGAGTGGAATGAGCAGTTCTTC
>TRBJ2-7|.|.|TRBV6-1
CASSEGGWQYF
TGTGCCAGCAGCGAAGGGGGTTGGCAGTACTTC
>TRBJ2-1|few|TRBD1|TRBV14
CASSGNHRGYRNEQFF
TGTGCCAGCAGCGGAAATCACAGGGGGTATAGAAATGAGCAGTTCTTC
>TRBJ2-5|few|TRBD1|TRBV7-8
CASSPRDRVKETQYF
TGTGCCAGCAGCCCGCGGGACAGGGTAAAAGAGACCCAGTACTTC
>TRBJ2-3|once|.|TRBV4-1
CASSARDNPTDTQYF
TGCGCCAGCAGCGCCCGGGACAATCCCACAGATACGCAGTATTTT
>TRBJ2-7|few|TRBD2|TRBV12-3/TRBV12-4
CASSLGTSSLSEQYF
TGTGCCAGCAGTTTAGGGACTAGCTCCCTATCCGAACAGTACTTC
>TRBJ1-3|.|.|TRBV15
CATSRDRSSQSSGNTIYF
TGTGCCACCAGCAGAGATCGTTCCAGCCAGAGCTCTGGAAACACCATATATTTT
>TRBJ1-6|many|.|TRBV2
CASSQDGGAYNSPLHF
TGTGCCAGCAGTCAAGATGGGGGGGCCTATAATTCACCCCTCCACTTT